A selection of T cell receptor beta chains follows, all from one sample in a study of cytomegalovirus exposure and HLA in healthy donors. Data came from immunoSEQ multiplex PCR; TCRdb stores just in-frame clones and leaves some out. The sample lists approximately 100,000 clones; around 84% were seen once. Material for sequencing was PBMCs. The receptors were sampled from a woman younger than 30 in good health and CMV-seronegative. Each CDR3 is given with its conserved first and last residue. Clone size appears in some rows only: once, few, many, or a class for an expanded clone.

j_call clone_size cdr3_length v_call cdr3_aa
. . 16 TRBV6-5 CASSYSGSGGHTEQYF
TRBJ2-7 few 15 TRBV6-5 CASNPAQGVSYEQYF
TRBJ1-1 . 14 TRBV5-1 CASSLGQGFPEAFF
TRBJ1-2 . 14 TRBV7-9 CASSLGQAVYGYTF
TRBJ1-2 once 18 TRBV7-8 CASSSRTGPNPTMYGYTF
TRBJ1-1 once 14 TRBV29-1 CSVLDGQGNTEAFF
TRBJ2-1 . 17 TRBV4-1 CASSSRPPSGRDNEQFF
TRBJ2-1 . 15 TRBV19 CASTADRGTYNEQFF
TRBJ1-1 . 12 TRBV11-3 CASSPERGPAFF
TRBJ2-3 . 15 TRBV4-3 CASSQGQGMADTQYF
TRBJ2-7 . 17 TRBV29-1 CSVEGGDSGLAVYEQYF
TRBJ2-1 . 15 TRBV7-9 CASSWTSGGAHEQFF
TRBJ2-2 . 17 TRBV4-3 CASSQDVTGGNTGELFF
TRBJ2-5 once 15 TRBV29-1 CSVEIGDPVQETQYF
TRBJ2-2 . 18 TRBV11-2 CASSSEKRTSGRPGELFF
TRBJ2-1 . 13 TRBV27 CASSFPNYNEQFF
TRBJ1-1 . 16 TRBV2 CASTGTGGGIGTEAFF
TRBJ2-7 . 14 TRBV27 CASQSDRQSYEQYF